The 21 T cell receptor beta chains given below trace back to one sample, sequenced in a study of cytomegalovirus exposure and HLA in healthy donors. PCR was performed using 60 Vbeta and 13 Jbeta primers. TCRdb's table, derived via immunoSEQ multiplex PCR, lists solely in-frame clones and lacks some. In total, the table holds about 200,000 clones. Sequencing input: PBMCs. The receptors derive from a girl aged 2 to 9 in good health and CMV-seropositive.

CDR3 sequence reads: CASSTILGVTEAFF. CDR3 nucleotide sequence: TGTGCCAGCAGCACCATTTTAGGGGTCACTGAAGCTTTCTTT. The chain has TRBV5-4 and TRBJ1-1; D perhaps matches TRBD1 (5 bases). Germline V gene data show CDR1 as SGHNT and CDR2 as YYREEE (reference sequence). V dropped 4 bases and J dropped 4 bases, with 14 bases sitting between them. This CDR3 contains 14 residues.

This CDR3 reads CASRLRGQGRTYGYTF. CDR3 in DNA: TGTGCCAGCAGACTGAGGGGACAGGGGAGGACCTATGGCTACACCTTC. The chain combines TRBV2 with TRBJ1-2, with 10 nucleotides matching TRBD1. The CDR3 has 16 amino acids. CDR1 and CDR2 from the germline V gene are SNHLY and FYNNEI. After removal of 6 bases from V and 4 bases from J, the junction contained 11 bases not matched to a gene.

The CDR3 protein is CASSLAAELLYEQYF. DNA of the CDR3: TGTGCCAGCAGCTTAGCAGCCGAACTCCTCTACGAGCAGTACTTC. The rearrangement joins TRBV7-2 to TRBJ2-7; D is uncertain. Per germline, CDR1 SGHTA and CDR2 FQGNSA. V lost 0 bases and J lost 3, with 12 bases in between. This CDR3 region has 15 residues. Variable domain in full (rest from reference TRBV7-2 and TRBJ2-7): GAGVSQSPSNKVTEKGKDVELRCDPISGHTALYWYRQSLGQGLEFLIYFQGNSAPDKSGLPSDRFSAERTGGSVSTLTIQRTQQEDSAVYLCASSLAAELLYEQYFGPGTRLTVT.

This rearrangement joins TRBV5-1 to TRBJ1-6, with D perhaps matching TRBD1 (6 bases). The length of the CDR3 is 15 residues. Trimming cost V 4 bases and J 10 bases, with 18 bases left between them. CDR1 SGHRS and CDR2 YFSETQ come from the germline V gene. The CDR3 spells CASSTGGGLASPLHF. In DNA form, the CDR3 reads TGCGCCAGCAGCACTGGGGGGGGCCTGGCCTCACCCCTCCACTTT.

The chain links TRBV6-5 to TRBJ2-3, with TRBD2 identical over 7 bases. Germline V gene data show CDR1 as MNHEY and CDR2 as SVGAGI. V lost 1 base to trimming and J lost 2 bases; unmatched junction nucleotides: 6. This CDR3 has 16 residues. CDR3 coding DNA: TGTGCCAGCAGTTACTGGGGGGAGGGATTCACAGATACGCAGTATTTT. Its translation is CASSYWGEGFTDTQYF.

This chain links TRBV28 with TRBJ1-1; 8 bases are shared with TRBD1. Trimming cost V 4 bases and J 0 bases; bases outside gene matches: 7. CDR3 size: 16 residues. Germline V lookup: CDR1 MDHEN, CDR2 SYDVKM. CDR3 residues: CASSSFRGPMNTEAFF. DNA for the CDR3: TGTGCCAGCAGTTCATTCAGGGGGCCGATGAACACTGAAGCTTTCTTT.

The rearrangement uses TRBV19 and TRBJ2-7; TRBD2 might be the D (5 bases). V gave up 1 base and J gave up 9 bases, with 19 bases separating them. Germline CDR1 reads LNHDA; CDR2 reads SQIVND (reference sequence). The CDR3 is 15 residues long. The CDR3 protein is CASSIGRAAATAQYF. The CDR3 region has the DNA TGTGCCAGTAGTATAGGGCGGGCGGCAGCTACGGCGCAGTACTTC.

This chain links TRBV28 with TRBJ2-7; no clear D gene. The CDR3 consists of 10 residues. The V gene's germline CDR1 is MDHEN and CDR2 SYDVKM. Trimming took off 5 bases at V and 6 bases at J, with 5 bases between the two ends. CDR3 region: CASSQFEQYF. The CDR3 DNA sequence: TGTGCCAGCAGTCAGTTCGAGCAGTACTTC.

This chain joins TRBV5-6 and TRBJ2-7; TRBD2 aligns across 9 bases. This CDR3 is built from 15 residues. The germline V gene has CDR1 SGHDT and CDR2 YYEEEE. The junction had 4 bases not matched to a gene; V was cut back by 2 bases and J by 1 base. The chain's CDR3 is CASSFWTSVSYEQYF. CDR3 DNA sequence: TGTGCCAGCAGCTTCTGGACTAGCGTTTCCTACGAGCAGTACTTC.

This chain uses TRBV27 with TRBJ2-1; 12 nucleotides line up with TRBD2. This CDR3 has 15 amino acids. Germline V lookup: CDR1 MNHEY, CDR2 SMNVEV (reference sequence). V lost 7 bases, J lost 4 bases, and 5 bases stayed unmatched. The CDR3 loop reads CASIPTSGSYNEQFF. The CDR3 DNA reads as TGTGCCAGCATCCCGACTAGCGGGAGTTACAATGAGCAGTTCTTC.

In nucleotides, the CDR3 is TGTGCCAGCAGCTTGGACAGGAGCTATGGCTACACCTTC. Translating gives CASSLDRSYGYTF. J is TRBJ1-2 and V is TRBV5-6; maybe TRBD1 (5 bases). Per germline, CDR1 SGHDT and CDR2 YYEEEE. The CDR3 has 13 residues. The ends were cut back, 0 bases at V and 4 bases at J, with 7 bases in the middle.

V gene TRBV10-3 combines with J gene TRBJ2-2; tentative D call: TRBD1 (6 bases). With 6 bases removed from V and 4 bases from J, the gap between germline ends came to 9 bases. This CDR3 contains 13 residues. Germline V gene sequence: CDR1 ENHRY, CDR2 SYGVKD. The DNA of the CDR3 is TGTGCCATCAGGTTGGACAGCACCGGGGAGCTGTTTTTT. It is translated as CAIRLDSTGELFF.

This chain uses TRBV28 with TRBJ2-3; 7 nucleotides line up with TRBD1. The J segment lost 3 bases and the V segment lost 8 bases, leaving 2 bases of the junction unmatched. The CDR3 sequence is 12 residues long. Germline lookup yields CDR1 MDHEN and CDR2 SYDVKM. This chain's CDR3 is CASLQGTDTQYF. In DNA form, the CDR3 reads TGTGCCAGCCTACAGGGGACAGATACGCAGTATTTT.

CDR3 protein: CASSQKQGAIEKLFF. CDR3 in DNA: TGCGCCAGCAGCCAAAAACAGGGGGCTATTGAAAAACTGTTTTTT. The V and J genes are TRBV4-1 and TRBJ1-4, with 9 bases identical to TRBD1. Trimming at V came to 2 bases and at J to 7 bases, leaving 5 bases not matched to a gene. Looked up from germline, CDR1 is MGHRA and CDR2 is YSYEKL. This CDR3 region has 15 residues.

The chain links TRBV5-4 to TRBJ2-1; 14 nucleotides match TRBD2. J was trimmed by 8 bases and V by 0 bases; bases with no gene match: 4. In germline, CDR1 is SGHNT, CDR2 YYREEE (reference sequence). The CDR3 sequence is 16 residues long. The DNA of the CDR3 is TGTGCCAGCAGCTTGGGGGGACTAGCGGGAGTTTATGAGCAGTTCTTC. This sequence encodes CASSLGGLAGVYEQFF. The entire variable domain, with the rest obtained from reference TRBV5-4 and TRBJ2-1, is as follows: ETGVTQSPTHLIKTRGQQVTLRCSSQSGHNTVSWYQQALGQGPQFIFQYYREEENGRGNFPPRFSGLQFPNYSSELNVNALELDDSALYLCASSLGGLAGVYEQFFGPGTRLTVL.

V usage is TRBV19 and J usage is TRBJ2-4; possible D gene TRBD2, 6 bases. Germline loops: CDR1 LNHDA, CDR2 SQIVND (reference sequence). V shed 3 bases and J shed 1 base, with 31 bases lying between them. CDR3 size: 22 residues. The CDR3 here is CASSMSGRTTNVKSKAKNIQYF. In nucleotides, the CDR3 is TGTGCCAGTAGTATGAGTGGGCGGACTACAAATGTCAAATCGAAGGCCAAAAACATTCAGTACTTC.

This sequence joins TRBV28 and TRBJ2-1; 8 bases agree with TRBD2. The V gene's germline CDR1 is MDHEN and CDR2 SYDVKM. This CDR3 has 16 residues. The ends lost 6 bases at V and 3 bases at J; junction bases unmatched: 10. The CDR3 DNA reads as TGTGCCAGCAGCTCACTAGCGGCAAGTAACTACAATGAGCAGTTCTTC. Protein product: CASSSLAASNYNEQFF.

J is TRBJ2-7 and V is TRBV28; D gene unclear. Germline-derived CDR1 and CDR2 are MDHEN and SYDVKM. This CDR3 spans 14 amino acids. V was trimmed by 5 bases and J by 0 bases, leaving 11 bases between them. The CDR3 is CASSLTGFSYEQYF. The CDR3 bases are TGTGCCAGCAGTCTAACCGGGTTCTCCTACGAGCAGTACTTC.

The gene calls are TRBV11-2 and TRBJ2-6, with TRBD2 matching over 9 bases. The J segment lost 5 bases and the V segment lost 7 bases, leaving 3 bases of the junction unmatched. Germline V lookup: CDR1 SGHAT, CDR2 FQNNGV. The CDR3 runs to 14 residues. The CDR3 region has the DNA TGTGCCAGCACCGGGACTAGCTGGGCCAACGTCCTGACTTTC. It codes for CASTGTSWANVLTF. The whole variable domain, filled in from reference TRBV11-2 and TRBJ2-6, reads EAGVAQSPRYKIIEKRQSVAFWCNPISGHATLYWYQQILGQGPKLLIQFQNNGVVDDSQLPKDRFSAERLKGVDSTLKIQPAKLEDSAVYLCASTGTSWANVLTFGAGSRLTVL.

The genes are TRBV6-1 and TRBJ2-1, with D perhaps TRBD2 (6 bases). The V gene lost 8 bases and the J gene lost 11 bases, with 22 bases spanning the gap. Per germline, CDR1 MNHNS and CDR2 SASEGT. The CDR3 is 14 amino acids. CDR3 residues: CASGEAATSLKQFF. CDR3 nucleotides: TGTGCCAGCGGGGAGGCGGCGACTAGTCTCAAGCAGTTCTTC.

The rearrangement joins TRBV27 to TRBJ2-3; TRBD1 agrees at 7 bases. J was trimmed by 0 bases and V by 7 bases; bases with no gene match: 7. This CDR3 is built from 15 residues. Germline loops: CDR1 MNHEY, CDR2 SMNVEV (reference sequence). The CDR3 DNA reads TGTGCCAGCACCCGGGACAGCCTTAGCACAGATACGCAGTATTTT. Protein: CASTRDSLSTDTQYF.